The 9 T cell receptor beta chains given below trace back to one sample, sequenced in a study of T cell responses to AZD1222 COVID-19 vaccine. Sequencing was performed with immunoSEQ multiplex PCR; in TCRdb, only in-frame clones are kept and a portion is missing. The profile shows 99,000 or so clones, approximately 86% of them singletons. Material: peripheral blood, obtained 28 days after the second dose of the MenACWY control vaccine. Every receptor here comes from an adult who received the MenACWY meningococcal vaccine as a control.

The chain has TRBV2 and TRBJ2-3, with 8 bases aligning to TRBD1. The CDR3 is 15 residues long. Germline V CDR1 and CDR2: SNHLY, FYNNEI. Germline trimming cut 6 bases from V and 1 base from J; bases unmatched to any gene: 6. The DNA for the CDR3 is TGTGCCAGCAGGCAAACAGGGGGAGGCACAGATACGCAGTATTTT. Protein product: CASRQTGGGTDTQYF.

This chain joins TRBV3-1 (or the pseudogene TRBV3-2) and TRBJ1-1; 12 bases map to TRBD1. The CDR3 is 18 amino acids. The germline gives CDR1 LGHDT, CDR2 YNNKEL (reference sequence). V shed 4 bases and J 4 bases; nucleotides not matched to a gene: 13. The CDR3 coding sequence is TGTGCCAGCAGCCGCCTTAAAGGGGGGACAGGGGGCAGCACTGAAGCTTTCTTT. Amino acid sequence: CASSRLKGGTGGSTEAFF.

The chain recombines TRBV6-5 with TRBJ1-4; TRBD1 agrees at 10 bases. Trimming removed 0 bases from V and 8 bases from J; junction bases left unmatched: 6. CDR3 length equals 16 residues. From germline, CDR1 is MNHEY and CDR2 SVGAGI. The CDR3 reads CASSYSRTGGGEKLFF. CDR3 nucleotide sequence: TGTGCCAGCAGTTACTCGAGGACAGGGGGAGGCGAAAAACTGTTTTTT.

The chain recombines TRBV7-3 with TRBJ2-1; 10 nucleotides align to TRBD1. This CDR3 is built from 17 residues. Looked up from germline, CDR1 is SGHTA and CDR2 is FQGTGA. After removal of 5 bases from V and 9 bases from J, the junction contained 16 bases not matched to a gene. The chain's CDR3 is CASSRTGGSGSTSEQFF. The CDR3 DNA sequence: TGTGCCAGCAGCCGGACAGGGGGGAGCGGCTCAACTAGTGAGCAGTTCTTC. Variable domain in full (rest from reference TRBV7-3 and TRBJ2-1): GAGVSQTPSNKVTEKGKYVELRCDPISGHTALYWYRQSLGQGPEFLIYFQGTGAADDSGLPNDRFFAVRPEGSVSTLKIQRTERGDSAVYLCASSRTGGSGSTSEQFFGPGTRLTVL.

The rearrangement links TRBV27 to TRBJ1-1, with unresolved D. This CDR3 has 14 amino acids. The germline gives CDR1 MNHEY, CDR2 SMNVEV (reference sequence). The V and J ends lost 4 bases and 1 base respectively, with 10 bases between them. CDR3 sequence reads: CASSSPRQNTEAFF. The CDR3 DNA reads TGTGCCAGCAGTTCCCCGAGACAGAACACTGAAGCTTTCTTT.

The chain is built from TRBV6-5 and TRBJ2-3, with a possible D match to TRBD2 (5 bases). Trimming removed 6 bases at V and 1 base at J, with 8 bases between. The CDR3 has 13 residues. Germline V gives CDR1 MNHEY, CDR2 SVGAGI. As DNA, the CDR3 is TGTGCCAGCAGGGAGGTAGGCACAGATACGCAGTATTTT. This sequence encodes CASREVGTDTQYF.

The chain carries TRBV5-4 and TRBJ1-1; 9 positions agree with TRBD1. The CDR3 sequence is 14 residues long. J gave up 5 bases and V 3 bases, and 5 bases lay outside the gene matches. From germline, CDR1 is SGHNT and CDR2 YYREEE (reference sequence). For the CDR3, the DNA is TGTGCCAGCAGCTCCGGGACAGGGCTAACTGAAGCTTTCTTT. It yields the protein CASSSGTGLTEAFF.

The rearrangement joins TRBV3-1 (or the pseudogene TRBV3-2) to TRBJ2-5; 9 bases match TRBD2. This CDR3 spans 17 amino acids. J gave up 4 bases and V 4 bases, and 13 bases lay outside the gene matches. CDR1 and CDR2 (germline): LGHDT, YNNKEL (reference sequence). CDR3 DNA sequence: TGTGCCAGCAGCCCGTGGATGTCTAGCGGGGAGGGAGAGACCCAGTACTTC. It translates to CASSPWMSSGEGETQYF.

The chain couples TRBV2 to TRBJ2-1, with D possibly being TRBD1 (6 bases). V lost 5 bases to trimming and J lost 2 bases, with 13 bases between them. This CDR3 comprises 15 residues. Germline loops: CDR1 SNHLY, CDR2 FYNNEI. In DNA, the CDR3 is TGTGCCAGCAGTATACAGGGAGCTACCTACAATGAGCAGTTCTTC. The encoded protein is CASSIQGATYNEQFF.